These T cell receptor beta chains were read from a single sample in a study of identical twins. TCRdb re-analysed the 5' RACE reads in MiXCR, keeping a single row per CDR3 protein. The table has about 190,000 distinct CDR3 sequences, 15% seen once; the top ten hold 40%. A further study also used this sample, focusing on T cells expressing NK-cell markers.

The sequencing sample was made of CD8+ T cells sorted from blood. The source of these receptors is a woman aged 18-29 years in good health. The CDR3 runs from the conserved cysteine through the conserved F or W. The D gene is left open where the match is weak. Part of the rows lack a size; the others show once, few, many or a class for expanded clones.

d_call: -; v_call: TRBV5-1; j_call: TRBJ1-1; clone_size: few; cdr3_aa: CASSLGGLAEAFF; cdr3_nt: TGCGCCAGCAGCTTGGGAGGATTGGCTGAAGCTTTCTTT
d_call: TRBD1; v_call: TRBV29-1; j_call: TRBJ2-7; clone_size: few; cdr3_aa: CSVVAGTGGDEQYF; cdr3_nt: TGCAGCGTTGTAGCCGGGACAGGGGGCGACGAGCAGTACTTC
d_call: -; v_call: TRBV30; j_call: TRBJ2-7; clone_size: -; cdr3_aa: CAWSPTSEQYF; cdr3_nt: TGTGCCTGGAGCCCCACAAGCGAGCAGTACTTC
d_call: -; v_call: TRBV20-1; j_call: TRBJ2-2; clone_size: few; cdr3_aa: CSARDTAHGELFF; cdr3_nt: TGCAGTGCTAGGGACACGGCTCACGGGGAGCTGTTTTTT
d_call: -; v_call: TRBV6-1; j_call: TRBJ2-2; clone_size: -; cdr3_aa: CASSARPAGELFF; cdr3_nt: TGTGCCAGCAGTGCCCGTCCCGCCGGGGAGCTGTTTTTT
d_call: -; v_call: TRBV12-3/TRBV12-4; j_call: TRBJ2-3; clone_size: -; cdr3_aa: CASSLKLRMDTQYF; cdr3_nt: TGTGCCAGCAGTTTAAAACTACGTATGGATACGCAGTATTTT
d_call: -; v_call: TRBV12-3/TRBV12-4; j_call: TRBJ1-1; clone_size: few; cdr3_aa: CASSLEVEAFF; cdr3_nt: TGTGCCAGCAGTTTGGAAGTTGAAGCTTTCTTT
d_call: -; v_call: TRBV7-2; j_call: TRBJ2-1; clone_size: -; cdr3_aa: CASSPPDSYNEQFF; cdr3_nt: TGTGCCAGCAGCCCCCCGGACAGTTACAATGAGCAGTTCTTC
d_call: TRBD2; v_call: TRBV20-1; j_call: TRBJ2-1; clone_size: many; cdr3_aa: CSAGEGGRAYYNEQFF; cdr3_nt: TGCAGTGCAGGGGAGGGAGGTCGGGCATACTACAATGAGCAGTTCTTC
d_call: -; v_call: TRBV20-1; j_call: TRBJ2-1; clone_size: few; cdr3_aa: CSARVQETEQFF; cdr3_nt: TGCAGTGCTAGAGTCCAGGAGACTGAGCAGTTCTTC
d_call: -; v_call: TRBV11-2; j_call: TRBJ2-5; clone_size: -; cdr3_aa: CASSLGEVPAAETQYF; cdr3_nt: TGTGCCAGCAGCTTAGGGGAGGTCCCCGCAGCGGAGACCCAGTACTTC
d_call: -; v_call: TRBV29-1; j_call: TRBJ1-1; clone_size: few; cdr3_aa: CSVTARGGTEAFF; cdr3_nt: TGCAGCGTGACGGCTCGGGGAGGCACTGAAGCTTTCTTT
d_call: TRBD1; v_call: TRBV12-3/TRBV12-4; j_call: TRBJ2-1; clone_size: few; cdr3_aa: CASSPRDSTPRNEQFF; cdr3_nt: TGTGCCAGCAGCCCCAGGGACAGTACCCCCCGCAATGAGCAGTTCTTC
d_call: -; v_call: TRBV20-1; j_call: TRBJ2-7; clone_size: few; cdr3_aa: CSARTPQTFPYEQYF; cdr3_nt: TGCAGTGCTAGGACCCCTCAGACATTTCCCTACGAGCAGTACTTC
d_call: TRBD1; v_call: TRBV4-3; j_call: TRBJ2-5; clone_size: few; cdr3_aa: CASSPHRTGSETQYF; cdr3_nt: TGCGCCAGCAGCCCTCATCGGACAGGGTCAGAGACCCAGTACTTC
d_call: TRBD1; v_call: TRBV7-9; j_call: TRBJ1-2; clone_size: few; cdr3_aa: CASSWDRDEANYGYTF; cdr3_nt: TGTGCCAGCAGCTGGGACAGGGATGAAGCTAACTATGGCTACACCTTC
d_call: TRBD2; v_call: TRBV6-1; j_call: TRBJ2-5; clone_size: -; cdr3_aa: CASTGLAGVGETQYF; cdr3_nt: TGTGCCAGCACGGGACTAGCGGGCGTGGGGGAGACCCAGTACTTC
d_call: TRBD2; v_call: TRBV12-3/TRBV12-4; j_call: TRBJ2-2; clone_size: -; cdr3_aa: CASGRVSVDGELFF; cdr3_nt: TGTGCCAGCGGGAGGGTGTCAGTTGACGGGGAGCTGTTTTTT
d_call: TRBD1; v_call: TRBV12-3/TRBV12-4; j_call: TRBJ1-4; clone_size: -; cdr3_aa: CASKSQRGQGNEKLFF; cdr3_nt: TGTGCCAGCAAAAGCCAGCGCGGACAGGGGAATGAAAAACTGTTTTTT
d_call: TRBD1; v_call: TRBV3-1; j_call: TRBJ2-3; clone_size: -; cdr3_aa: CASGPGQGALAQYF; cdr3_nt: TGTGCCAGCGGGCCGGGACAGGGGGCGTTAGCGCAGTATTTT
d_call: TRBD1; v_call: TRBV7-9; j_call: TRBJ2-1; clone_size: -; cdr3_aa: CASSLGQGQHNEQFF; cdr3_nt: TGTGCCAGCAGCTTAGGACAGGGGCAACACAATGAGCAGTTCTTC
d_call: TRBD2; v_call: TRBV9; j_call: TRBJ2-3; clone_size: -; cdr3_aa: CASSARPSGRLTDTQYF; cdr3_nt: TGTGCCAGCAGCGCCCGACCTAGCGGGAGACTCACAGATACGCAGTATTTT
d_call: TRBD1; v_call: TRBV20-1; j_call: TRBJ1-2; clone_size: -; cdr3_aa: CSAYPRDSNYGYTF; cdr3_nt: TGCAGTGCCTACCCCCGGGACAGCAACTATGGCTACACCTTC
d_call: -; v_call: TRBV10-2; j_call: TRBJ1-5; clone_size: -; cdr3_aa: CASTSGSQPQHF; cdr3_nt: TGCGCCAGCACTTCAGGGAGTCAGCCCCAGCATTTT
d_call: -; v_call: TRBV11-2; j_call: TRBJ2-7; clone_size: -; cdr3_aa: CASTEDGFYEQYF; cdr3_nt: TGTGCCAGCACCGAGGACGGATTCTACGAGCAGTACTTC
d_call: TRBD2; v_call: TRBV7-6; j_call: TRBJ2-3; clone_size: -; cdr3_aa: CASRPGTSGSTDTQYF; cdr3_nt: TGTGCCAGCAGGCCCGGGACTAGCGGATCCACAGATACGCAGTATTTT
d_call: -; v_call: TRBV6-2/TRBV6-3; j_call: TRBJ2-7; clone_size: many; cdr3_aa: CASGAGTPYEQYF; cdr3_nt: TGTGCCAGCGGAGCCGGGACTCCTTACGAGCAGTACTTC
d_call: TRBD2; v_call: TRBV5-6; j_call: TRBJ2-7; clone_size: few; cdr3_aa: CASSPGLAGEQYF; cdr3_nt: TGTGCCAGCAGTCCTGGACTAGCGGGGGAGCAGTACTTC
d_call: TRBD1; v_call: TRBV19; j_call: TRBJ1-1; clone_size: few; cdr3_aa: CASSIRQGAEAFF; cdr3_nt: TGTGCCAGTAGTATTAGACAGGGGGCTGAAGCTTTCTTT
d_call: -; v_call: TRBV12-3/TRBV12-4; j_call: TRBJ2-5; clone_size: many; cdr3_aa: CASSLGGSQYF; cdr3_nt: TGTGCCAGCAGTTTAGGAGGGTCCCAGTACTTC
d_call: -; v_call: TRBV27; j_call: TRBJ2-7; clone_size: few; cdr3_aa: CASSLAAFPYEQYF; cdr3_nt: TGTGCCAGCAGCTTAGCGGCGTTTCCCTACGAGCAGTACTTC
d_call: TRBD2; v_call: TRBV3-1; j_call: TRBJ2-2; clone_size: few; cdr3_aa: CASSQSRTSGTTWTGELFF; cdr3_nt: TGTGCCAGCAGCCAATCGAGGACTAGCGGGACTACCTGGACCGGGGAGCTGTTTTTT
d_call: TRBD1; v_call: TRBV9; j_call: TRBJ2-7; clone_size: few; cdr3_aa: CASSGQGMSEQYF; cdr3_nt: TGTGCCAGCAGCGGACAGGGAATGTCCGAGCAGTACTTC
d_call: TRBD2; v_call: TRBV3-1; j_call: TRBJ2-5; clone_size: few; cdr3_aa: CASKQGLLWRENEETQYF; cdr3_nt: TGTGCCAGCAAACAAGGTCTGCTTTGGCGGGAGAACGAAGAGACCCAGTACTTC
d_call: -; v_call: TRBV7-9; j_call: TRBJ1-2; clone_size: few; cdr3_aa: CASSDLQGNYGYTF; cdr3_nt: TGTGCCAGCAGCGATCTTCAGGGCAACTATGGCTACACCTTC
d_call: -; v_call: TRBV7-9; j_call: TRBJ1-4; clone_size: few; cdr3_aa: CATSGQPGEKLFF; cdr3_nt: TGTGCCACCTCTGGACAGCCGGGGGAAAAACTGTTTTTT
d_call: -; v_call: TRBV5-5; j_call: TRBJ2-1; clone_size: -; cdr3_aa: CASSFRVTYNEQFF; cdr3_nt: TGTGCCAGCAGCTTCAGGGTAACCTACAATGAGCAGTTCTTC
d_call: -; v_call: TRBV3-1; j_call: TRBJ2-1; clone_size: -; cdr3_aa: CASSQLSYNEQFF; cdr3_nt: TGTGCCAGCAGCCAACTCAGTTACAATGAGCAGTTCTTC
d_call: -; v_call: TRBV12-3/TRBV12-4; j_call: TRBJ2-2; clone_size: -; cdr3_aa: CASSWVGVGELFF; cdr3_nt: TGTGCCAGCAGTTGGGTAGGGGTCGGGGAGCTGTTTTTT
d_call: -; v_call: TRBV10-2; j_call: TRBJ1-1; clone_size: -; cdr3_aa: CASSEVGLNTEAFF; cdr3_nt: TGCGCCAGCAGTGAGGTAGGGCTTAACACTGAAGCTTTCTTT
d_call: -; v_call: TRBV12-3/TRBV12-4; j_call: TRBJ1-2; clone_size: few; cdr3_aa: CASSFSPNYGYTF; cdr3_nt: TGTGCCAGCAGCTTCTCACCGAACTATGGCTACACCTTC
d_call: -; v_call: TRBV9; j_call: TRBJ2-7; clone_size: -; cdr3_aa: CASSPPSADYEQYF; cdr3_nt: TGTGCCAGCAGCCCCCCGTCGGCGGATTACGAGCAGTACTTC
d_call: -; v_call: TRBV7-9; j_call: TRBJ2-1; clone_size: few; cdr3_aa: CASSPTGPGHEQFF; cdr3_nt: TGTGCCAGCAGCCCGACAGGCCCTGGGCATGAGCAGTTCTTC
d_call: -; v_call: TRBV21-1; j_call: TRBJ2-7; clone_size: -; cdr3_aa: CASNRVTIYEQYF; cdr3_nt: TGTGCCAGCAACCGGGTTACAATCTACGAGCAGTACTTC
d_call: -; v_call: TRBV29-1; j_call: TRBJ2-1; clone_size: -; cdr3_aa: CSVERGANEQFF; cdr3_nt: TGCAGCGTTGAAAGGGGGGCCAATGAGCAGTTCTTC
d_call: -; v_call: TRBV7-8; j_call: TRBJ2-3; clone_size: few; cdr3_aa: CASSQGTSGSTDTQYF; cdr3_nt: TGTGCCAGCAGCCAAGGGACTTCTGGTAGCACAGATACGCAGTATTTT
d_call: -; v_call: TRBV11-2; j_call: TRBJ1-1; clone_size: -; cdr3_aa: CASSLGAGYTEAFF; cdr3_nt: TGTGCCAGCAGCTTAGGTGCCGGGTACACTGAAGCTTTCTTT
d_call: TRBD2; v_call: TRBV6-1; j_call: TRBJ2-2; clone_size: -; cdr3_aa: CASRFGLAGEIGELFF; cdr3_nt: TGTGCCAGCAGATTTGGACTAGCGGGAGAAATCGGGGAGCTGTTTTTT
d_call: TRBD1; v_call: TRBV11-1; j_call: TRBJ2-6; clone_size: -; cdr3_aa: CASSLVGRGPSGANVLTF; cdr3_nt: TGTGCCAGCAGCTTAGTAGGCAGGGGGCCCTCTGGGGCCAACGTCCTGACTTTC
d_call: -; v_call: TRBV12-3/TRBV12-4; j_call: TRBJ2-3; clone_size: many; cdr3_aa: CASSLVVRGGVDTQYF; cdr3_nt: TGTGCCAGCAGTTTAGTGGTTAGAGGGGGGGTGGATACGCAGTATTTT
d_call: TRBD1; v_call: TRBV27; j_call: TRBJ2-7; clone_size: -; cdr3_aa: CASSLNWDRGHEQYF; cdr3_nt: TGTGCCAGCAGTTTAAACTGGGACAGGGGCCACGAGCAGTACTTC
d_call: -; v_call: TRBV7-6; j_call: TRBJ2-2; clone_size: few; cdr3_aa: CASSLWSNTGELFF; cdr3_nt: TGTGCCAGCAGCTTGTGGTCGAACACCGGGGAGCTGTTTTTT
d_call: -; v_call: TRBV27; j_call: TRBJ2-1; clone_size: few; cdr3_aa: CASSLWVADEQFF; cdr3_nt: TGTGCCAGCAGTTTATGGGTAGCGGATGAGCAGTTCTTC
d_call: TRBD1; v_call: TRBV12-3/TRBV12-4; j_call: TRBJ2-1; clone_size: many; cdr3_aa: CASGDRSAEQFF; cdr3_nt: TGTGCCAGCGGGGACAGGAGCGCTGAGCAGTTCTTC
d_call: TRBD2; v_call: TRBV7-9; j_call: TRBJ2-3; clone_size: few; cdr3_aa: CASSFRQREGSDTQYF; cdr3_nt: TGTGCCAGCAGCTTTCGCCAGCGGGAGGGGTCAGATACGCAGTATTTT
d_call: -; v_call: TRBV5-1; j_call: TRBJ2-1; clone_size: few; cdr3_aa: CATRGRTNEQFF; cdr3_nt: TGCGCCACAAGAGGGCGAACGAATGAGCAGTTCTTC
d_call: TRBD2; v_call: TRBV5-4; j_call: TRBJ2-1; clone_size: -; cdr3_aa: CASSLVPTSGIALEDEQFF; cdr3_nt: TGTGCCAGCAGCTTGGTACCGACTAGCGGGATCGCCCTTGAGGATGAGCAGTTCTTC